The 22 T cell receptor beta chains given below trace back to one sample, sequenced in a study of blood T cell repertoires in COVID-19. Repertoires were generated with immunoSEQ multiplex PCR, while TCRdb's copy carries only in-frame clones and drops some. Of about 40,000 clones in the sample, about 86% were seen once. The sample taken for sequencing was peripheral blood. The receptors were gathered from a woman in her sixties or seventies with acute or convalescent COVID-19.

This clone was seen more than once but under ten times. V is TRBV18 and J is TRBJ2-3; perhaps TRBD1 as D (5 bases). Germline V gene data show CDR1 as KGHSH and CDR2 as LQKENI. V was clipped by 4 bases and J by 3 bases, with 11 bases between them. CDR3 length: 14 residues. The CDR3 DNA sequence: TGTGCCAGCTCACAGGGGTTCAGGACAGATACGCAGTATTTT. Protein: CASSQGFRTDTQYF.

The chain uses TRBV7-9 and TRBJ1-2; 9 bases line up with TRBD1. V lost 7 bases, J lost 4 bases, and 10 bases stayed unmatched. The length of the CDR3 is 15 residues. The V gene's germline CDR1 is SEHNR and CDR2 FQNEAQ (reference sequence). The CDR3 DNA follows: TGTGCCAGCACCTACGCCGGGACAGGGAGCTATGGCTACACCTTC. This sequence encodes CASTYAGTGSYGYTF.

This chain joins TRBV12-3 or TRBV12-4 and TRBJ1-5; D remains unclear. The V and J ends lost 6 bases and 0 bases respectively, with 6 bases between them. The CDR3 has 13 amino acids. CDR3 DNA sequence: TGTGCCAGCAGCCCGTATAGCAATCAGCCCCAGCATTTT. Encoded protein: CASSPYSNQPQHF.

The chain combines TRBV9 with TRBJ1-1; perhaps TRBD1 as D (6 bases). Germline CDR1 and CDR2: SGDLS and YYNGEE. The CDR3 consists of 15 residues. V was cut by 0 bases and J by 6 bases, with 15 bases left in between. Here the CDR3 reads CASSVGGQGGAEAFF. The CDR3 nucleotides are TGTGCCAGCAGCGTAGGGGGACAAGGAGGCGCTGAAGCTTTCTTT. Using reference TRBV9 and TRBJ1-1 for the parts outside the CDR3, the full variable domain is DSGVTQTPKHLITATGQRVTLRCSPRSGDLSVYWYQQSLDQGLQFLIQYYNGEERAKGNILERFSAQQFPDLHSELNLSSLELGDSALYFCASSVGGQGGAEAFFGQGTRLTVV.

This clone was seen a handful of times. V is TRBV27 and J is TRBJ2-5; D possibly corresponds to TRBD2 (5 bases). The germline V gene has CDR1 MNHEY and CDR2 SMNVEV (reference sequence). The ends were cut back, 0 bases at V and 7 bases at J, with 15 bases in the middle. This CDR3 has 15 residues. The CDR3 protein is CASSLSIRAAGTQYF. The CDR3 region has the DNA TGTGCCAGCAGTTTATCAATCCGGGCCGCGGGGACCCAGTACTTC.

The CDR3 coding sequence is TGTGCCTGGAGAGGACAGGGGAGAGGTGGCTACACCTTC. Amino acids: CAWRGQGRGGYTF. The rearrangement joins TRBV30 to TRBJ1-2; 9 positions match TRBD1. Unmatched junction bases numbered 6, after V lost 3 bases and J lost 7 bases. The CDR3 covers 13 residues. Germline CDR1 reads GTSNPN; CDR2 reads SVGIG (reference sequence).

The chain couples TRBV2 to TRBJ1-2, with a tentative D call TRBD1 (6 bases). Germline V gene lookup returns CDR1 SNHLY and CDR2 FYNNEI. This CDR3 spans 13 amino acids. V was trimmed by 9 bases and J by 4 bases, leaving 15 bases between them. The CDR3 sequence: CASRLRGGYGYTF. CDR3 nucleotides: TGTGCCAGTCGCCTCAGGGGTGGCTATGGCTACACCTTC.

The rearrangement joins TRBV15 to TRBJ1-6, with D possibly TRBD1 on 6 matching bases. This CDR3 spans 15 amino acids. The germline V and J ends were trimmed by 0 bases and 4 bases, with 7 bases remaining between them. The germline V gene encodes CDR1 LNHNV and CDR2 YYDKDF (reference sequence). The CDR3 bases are TGTGCCACCAGCAGAGATGGACAGTATAATTCACCCCTCCACTTT. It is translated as CATSRDGQYNSPLHF. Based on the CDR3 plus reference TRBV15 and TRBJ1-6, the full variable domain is DAMVIQNPRYQVTQFGKPVTLSCSQTLNHNVMYWYQQKSSQAPKLLFHYYDKDFNNEADTPDNFQSRRPNTSFCFLDIRSPGLGDTAMYLCATSRDGQYNSPLHFGNGTRLTVT.

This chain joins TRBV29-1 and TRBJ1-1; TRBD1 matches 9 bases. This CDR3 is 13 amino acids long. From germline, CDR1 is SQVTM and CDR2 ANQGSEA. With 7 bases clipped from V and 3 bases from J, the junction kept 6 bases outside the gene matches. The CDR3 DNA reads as TGCAGCGGGCGGACAGGGGTTGACACTGAAGCTTTCTTT. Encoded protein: CSGRTGVDTEAFF.

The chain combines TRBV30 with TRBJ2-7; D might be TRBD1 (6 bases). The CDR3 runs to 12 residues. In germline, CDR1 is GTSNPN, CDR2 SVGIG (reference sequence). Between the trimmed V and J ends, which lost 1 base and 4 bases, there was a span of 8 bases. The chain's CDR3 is CAWSGRGYEQYF. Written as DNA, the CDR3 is TGTGCCTGGAGTGGCAGGGGATACGAGCAGTACTTC.

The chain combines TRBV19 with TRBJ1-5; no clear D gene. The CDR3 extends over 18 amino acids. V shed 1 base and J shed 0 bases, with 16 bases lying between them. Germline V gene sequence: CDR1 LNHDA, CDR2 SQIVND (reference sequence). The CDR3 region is CASSIGVGSAFSNQPQHF. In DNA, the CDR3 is TGTGCCAGTAGTATAGGGGTCGGGTCTGCTTTTAGCAATCAGCCCCAGCATTTT.

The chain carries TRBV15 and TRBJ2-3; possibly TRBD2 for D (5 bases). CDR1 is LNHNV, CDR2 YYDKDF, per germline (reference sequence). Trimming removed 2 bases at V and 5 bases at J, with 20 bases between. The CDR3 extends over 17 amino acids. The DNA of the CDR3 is TGTGCCACCAGCAGATCGTTAAGGACCGGAGGAAAAGATACGCAGTATTTT. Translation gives CATSRSLRTGGKDTQYF.

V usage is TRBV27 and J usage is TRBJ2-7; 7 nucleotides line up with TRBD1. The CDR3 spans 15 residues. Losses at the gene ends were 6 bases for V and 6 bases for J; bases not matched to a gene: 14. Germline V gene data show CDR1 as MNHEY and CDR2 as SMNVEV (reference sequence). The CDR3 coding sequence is TGTGCCAGCAGACTTTACAACAGGGGATCGGGCGAGCAGTACTTC. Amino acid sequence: CASRLYNRGSGEQYF.

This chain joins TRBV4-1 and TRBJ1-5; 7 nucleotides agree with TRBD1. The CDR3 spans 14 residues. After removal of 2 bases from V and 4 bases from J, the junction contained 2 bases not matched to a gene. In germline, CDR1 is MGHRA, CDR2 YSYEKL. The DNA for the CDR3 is TGCGCCAGCAGCCAAATACAGGGGAATCAGCCCCAGCATTTT. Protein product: CASSQIQGNQPQHF.

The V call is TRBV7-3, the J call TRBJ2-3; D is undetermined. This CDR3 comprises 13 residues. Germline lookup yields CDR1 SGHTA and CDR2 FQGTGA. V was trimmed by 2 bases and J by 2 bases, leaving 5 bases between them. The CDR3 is CASSLYITDTQYF. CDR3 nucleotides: TGTGCCAGCAGCTTATATATCACAGATACGCAGTATTTT.

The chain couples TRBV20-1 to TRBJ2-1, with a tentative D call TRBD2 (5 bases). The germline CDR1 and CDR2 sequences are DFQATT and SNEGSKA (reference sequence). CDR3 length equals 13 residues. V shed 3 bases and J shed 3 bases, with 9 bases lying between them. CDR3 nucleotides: TGCAGTGCTAGTAAGCGGATCTACAATGAGCAGTTCTTC. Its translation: CSASKRIYNEQFF.

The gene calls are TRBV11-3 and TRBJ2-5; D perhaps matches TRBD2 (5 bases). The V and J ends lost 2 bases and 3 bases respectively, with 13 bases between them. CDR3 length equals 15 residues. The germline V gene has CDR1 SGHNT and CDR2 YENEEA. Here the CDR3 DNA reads TGTGCCAGCAGCTTAAGGAGCGGAAGGGAAGAGACCCAGTACTTC. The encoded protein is CASSLRSGREETQYF.

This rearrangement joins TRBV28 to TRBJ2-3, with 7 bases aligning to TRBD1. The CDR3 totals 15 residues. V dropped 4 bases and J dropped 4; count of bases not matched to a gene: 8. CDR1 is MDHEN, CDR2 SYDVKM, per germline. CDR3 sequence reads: CASSSPGTVSDTQYF. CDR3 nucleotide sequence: TGTGCCAGCAGTTCCCCCGGGACAGTCTCAGATACGCAGTATTTT.

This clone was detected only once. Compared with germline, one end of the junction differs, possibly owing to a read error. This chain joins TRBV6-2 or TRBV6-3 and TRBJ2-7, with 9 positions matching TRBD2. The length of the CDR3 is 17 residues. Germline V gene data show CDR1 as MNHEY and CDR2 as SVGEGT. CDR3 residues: CASSYSRAASGVYKQYF. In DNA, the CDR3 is TGTGCCAGCAGTTACTCGAGAGCTGCTAGCGGGGTCTACAAGCAGTACTTC.

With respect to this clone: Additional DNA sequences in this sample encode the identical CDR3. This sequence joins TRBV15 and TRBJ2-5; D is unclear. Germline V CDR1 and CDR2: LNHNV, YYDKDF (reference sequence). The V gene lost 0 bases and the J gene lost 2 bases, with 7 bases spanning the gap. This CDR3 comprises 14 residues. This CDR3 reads CATSRDRGQETQYF. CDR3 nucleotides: TGTGCCACCAGCAGAGATCGCGGACAAGAGACCCAGTACTTC. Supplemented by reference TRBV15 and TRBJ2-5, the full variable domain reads DAMVIQNPRYQVTQFGKPVTLSCSQTLNHNVMYWYQQKSSQAPKLLFHYYDKDFNNEADTPDNFQSRRPNTSFCFLDIRSPGLGDTAMYLCATSRDRGQETQYFGPGTRLLVL.

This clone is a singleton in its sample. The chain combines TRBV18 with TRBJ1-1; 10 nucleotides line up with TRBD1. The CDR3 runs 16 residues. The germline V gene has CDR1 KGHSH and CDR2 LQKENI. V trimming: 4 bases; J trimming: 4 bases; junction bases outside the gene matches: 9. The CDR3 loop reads CASSLPGTGVSTEAFF. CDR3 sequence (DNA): TGTGCCAGCTCACTACCCGGGACAGGGGTTTCCACTGAAGCTTTCTTT.

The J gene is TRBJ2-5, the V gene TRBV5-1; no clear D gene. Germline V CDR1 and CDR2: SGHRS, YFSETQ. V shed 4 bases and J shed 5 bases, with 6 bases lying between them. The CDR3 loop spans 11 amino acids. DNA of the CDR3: TGCGCCAGCAGCACAGACGAGACCCAGTACTTC. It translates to CASSTDETQYF.